These 20 T cell receptor beta chains came from one sample sequenced in a study of shared clonotypes between healthy human individuals. Profiled with immunoSEQ multiplex PCR; TCRdb holds only in-frame clones, not every one. This sample has roughly 1,600,000 clones, with approximately 98.5% found just once. The specimen was naive CD4+ T cells sorted from blood. The subset is: CD45RA+ positively selected. The receptor set was obtained from a man under 40 in good health.

This chain connects TRBV4-1 to TRBJ1-5, with 9 nucleotides matching TRBD1. This CDR3 region has 21 residues. The J segment lost 1 base and the V segment lost 1 base, leaving 17 bases of the junction unmatched. From germline, CDR1 is MGHRA and CDR2 YSYEKL. CDR3: CASSQVSGRDREGISNQPQHF. In DNA form, the CDR3 reads TGCGCCAGCAGCCAAGTTTCCGGCCGGGACAGGGAAGGCATAAGCAATCAGCCCCAGCATTTT.

This chain joins TRBV18 and TRBJ1-2, with unresolved D. The V gene's germline CDR1 is KGHSH and CDR2 LQKENI. Trimming took 2 bases from V and 4 from J, leaving 17 bases between them. The CDR3 is made up of 16 amino acids. In DNA, the CDR3 is TGTGCCAGCTCACCATTAGATCAGGTCGGAATCTATGGCTACACCTTC. Amino acids: CASSPLDQVGIYGYTF.

Note on this clone: Different DNA sequences within this sample yield the same CDR3. The chain recombines TRBV29-1 with TRBJ2-7; no clear D. The germline CDR1 and CDR2 sequences are SQVTM and ANQGSEA. The CDR3 totals 12 residues. Trimming pared 4 bases from V and 0 bases from J, leaving 7 bases between. The CDR3 DNA follows: TGCAGCGTTGTAGGCAGCTCCTACGAGCAGTACTTC. The encoded protein is CSVVGSSYEQYF.

The rearrangement joins TRBV5-1 to TRBJ2-7, with 13 bases matching TRBD2. CDR1 is SGHRS, CDR2 YFSETQ, per germline. With V trimmed by 3 bases and J by 6 bases, 9 bases remained unmatched. The CDR3 has 16 residues. The CDR3 region is CASSSPGLAGVGEQYF. The CDR3 DNA reads as TGCGCCAGCAGCTCACCAGGACTAGCGGGAGTGGGCGAGCAGTACTTC.

This clone was recorded once. The chain is built from TRBV27 and TRBJ1-4; 11 bases align to TRBD1. J lost 7 bases, V lost 6 bases, and 7 bases had no gene match. The germline gives CDR1 MNHEY, CDR2 SMNVEV (reference sequence). The CDR3 covers 15 residues. The CDR3 DNA reads as TGTGCCAGCAGGGGGGACAGGGGGGAGCGTGAAAAACTGTTTTTT. It codes for CASRGDRGEREKLFF.

This CDR3 reads CASSQDWGQGARGYTF. As DNA, the CDR3 is TGCGCCAGCAGCCAAGATTGGGGACAGGGGGCACGTGGCTACACCTTC. This chain connects TRBV4-3 to TRBJ1-2; 12 bases line up with TRBD1. In germline, CDR1 is LGHNA, CDR2 YSLEER. This CDR3 is built from 16 residues. V lost 0 bases and J lost 7; bases outside the gene matches: 6.

V and J are TRBV2 and TRBJ2-1; 7 bases agree with TRBD2. The CDR3 sequence is 14 residues long. The ends lost 4 bases at V and 7 bases at J; junction bases unmatched: 7. Germline CDR1 reads SNHLY; CDR2 reads FYNNEI. CDR3 nucleotide sequence: TGTGCCAGCAGTGTGGACGGGAGGATGAATGAGCAGTTCTTC. It translates to CASSVDGRMNEQFF.

This clone was seen only once. The CDR3 DNA is TGCGCCAGCAGCTTGGAGGGGACTAGGGTTGGAGATACGCAGTATTTT. The encoded protein is CASSLEGTRVGDTQYF. The rearrangement joins TRBV5-1 to TRBJ2-3, with 8 bases that match TRBD2. The V gene end was trimmed by 0 bases and the J gene end by 5 bases; junction bases not matched to a gene: 8. The CDR3 extends over 16 amino acids. Germline CDR1 and CDR2: SGHRS and YFSETQ.

The chain couples TRBV6-5 to TRBJ1-1; D not certain. Germline V gives CDR1 MNHEY, CDR2 SVGAGI. CDR3 size: 12 residues. The V end lost 6 bases, the J end lost 11 bases, and 16 bases lay between the germline ends. Here the CDR3 DNA reads TGTGCCAGCAGCCCCCGAGCCGGCGGCGCTTTCTTT. It codes for CASSPRAGGAFF.

The rearrangement uses TRBV2 and TRBJ1-1; perhaps TRBD1 as D (5 bases). The CDR3 totals 14 residues. Deletions cut 4 bases from V and 5 bases from J, with 14 bases between. The germline V gene has CDR1 SNHLY and CDR2 FYNNEI. The CDR3 spells CASSARGERTEAFF. CDR3 sequence (DNA): TGTGCCAGCAGTGCTCGGGGGGAAAGAACTGAAGCTTTCTTT.

V usage is TRBV6-1 and J usage is TRBJ2-6, with 12 bases that match TRBD1. The CDR3 totals 18 residues. The V segment lost 0 bases and the J segment 2 bases; nucleotides outside the gene matches: 2. CDR1 is MNHNS, CDR2 SASEGT, per germline. CDR3 amino acids: CASSEAGQGAAGANVLTF. CDR3 DNA: TGTGCCAGCAGTGAAGCGGGACAGGGGGCAGCTGGGGCCAACGTCCTGACTTTC.

The chain uses TRBV9 and TRBJ1-2, with 9 bases matching TRBD1. The length of the CDR3 is 13 residues. Germline CDR1 SGDLS, CDR2 YYNGEE. With 3 bases clipped from V and 7 bases from J, the junction kept 4 bases outside the gene matches. The CDR3 reads CASSATGGSGYTF. Written as DNA, the CDR3 is TGTGCCAGCAGCGCAACAGGGGGCTCTGGCTACACCTTC.

This chain connects TRBV19 to TRBJ2-1; perhaps TRBD2 as D (6 bases). CDR1 LNHDA and CDR2 SQIVND come from the germline V gene (reference sequence). V shed 5 bases and J shed 1 base, with 12 bases lying between them. The CDR3 length is 15 residues. The CDR3 spells CASSPKTSSYNEQFF. CDR3 bases: TGTGCCAGTAGTCCGAAGACTAGTTCCTACAATGAGCAGTTCTTC.

The chain links TRBV28 to TRBJ2-1; TRBD1 or TRBD2 may be the D gene (5 bases each). Germline V gene sequence: CDR1 MDHEN, CDR2 SYDVKM. This CDR3 is built from 17 residues. With 5 bases removed from V and 8 bases from J, the gap between germline ends came to 25 bases. This chain's CDR3 is CASSLLGAHEPGYEQFF. CDR3 DNA sequence: TGTGCCAGCAGTCTCCTCGGGGCACACGAGCCCGGGTATGAGCAGTTCTTC.

The rearrangement uses TRBV9 and TRBJ2-3, with TRBD1 identical over 10 bases. The CDR3 is 18 amino acids. Per the germline V gene, CDR1 is SGDLS and CDR2 is YYNGEE. V was pared by 0 bases and J by 0 bases, with 7 bases of the junction left unmatched. The CDR3 loop reads CASSVVSGTGVSTDTQYF. CDR3 in DNA: TGTGCCAGCAGCGTAGTTTCCGGGACAGGGGTGAGCACAGATACGCAGTATTTT.

V and J are TRBV29-1 and TRBJ2-1; TRBD1 matches 7 bases. Looked up from germline, CDR1 is SQVTM and CDR2 is ANQGSEA. V gave up 7 bases and J gave up 9 bases; unmatched junction bases: 12. This CDR3 spans 13 amino acids. The DNA of the CDR3 is TGCAGCGGACTGACAGGGCAAAAGGGTGAGCAGTTCTTC. It codes for CSGLTGQKGEQFF.

The chain recombines TRBV5-4 with TRBJ1-5; TRBD1 matches at 9 bases. The V gene's germline CDR1 is SGHNT and CDR2 YYREEE (reference sequence). This CDR3 contains 17 residues. The V gene end was trimmed by 4 bases and the J gene end by 0 bases; junction bases not matched to a gene: 8. The CDR3 region has the DNA TGTGCCAGCAGCCTTCAGACAGGGGGGATTAGCAATCAGCCCCAGCATTTT. Encoded protein: CASSLQTGGISNQPQHF.

This clone was seen just once. V usage is TRBV10-2 and J usage is TRBJ2-7, with 10 bases fitting TRBD2. Germline trimming cut 3 bases from V and 2 bases from J; bases unmatched to any gene: 10. The CDR3 sequence is 17 residues long. CDR1 and CDR2 from the germline V gene are WSHSY and SAAADI. The CDR3 reads CASSDWGPSGRAYEQYF. The CDR3 DNA is TGCGCCAGCAGTGACTGGGGGCCAAGCGGGAGGGCCTACGAGCAGTACTTC.

Details on this clone: Other DNA sequences in the sample encode the same CDR3. The chain uses TRBV5-6 and TRBJ1-2; 11 positions agree with TRBD1. The CDR3 sequence is 15 residues long. V shed 4 bases, J shed 3 bases, and the junction held 5 bases outside the gene matches. Germline V lookup: CDR1 SGHDT, CDR2 YYEEEE. The CDR3 here is CASSLLGQGDYGYTF. The DNA of the CDR3 is TGTGCCAGCAGCCTACTGGGACAGGGGGACTATGGCTACACCTTC.

The rearrangement links TRBV9 to TRBJ1-5, with 7 bases matching TRBD1. Germline CDR1 reads SGDLS; CDR2 reads YYNGEE. The CDR3 has 15 residues. After removal of 0 bases from V and 4 bases from J, the junction contained 4 bases not matched to a gene. The CDR3 spells CASSVGQGINQPQHF. For the CDR3, the DNA is TGTGCCAGCAGCGTAGGACAGGGAATTAATCAGCCCCAGCATTTT.